This TCR beta chain was sequenced in a study of blood T cell repertoires in COVID-19. Study background: The cDNA or gDNA used as material had been derived from T cells, B-cell-depleted T cells, or PBMCs.

Assay used: immunoSEQ multiplex PCR; TCRdb lists only in-frame clones, some missing. The sample lists fewer than 200,000 clones; about 84% were seen once. This clone was counted a few times. Researchers sorted participants into cohorts using their self-reported clinical history. This CDR3 comprises 15 residues. Germline CDR1 reads MNHEY; CDR2 reads SVGEGT. J gave up 3 bases and V 2 bases, and 5 bases lay outside the gene matches. This clonotype was sampled from a man over 45 who had recovered from COVID-19. The source material was PBMCs or T cells enriched from blood (not recorded which). The chain uses TRBV6-2 or TRBV6-3 and TRBJ1-1; TRBD1 matches 8 bases. The CDR3 protein is CASSYRSTGDTEAFF. In DNA form, the CDR3 reads TGTGCCAGCAGTTACCGGTCGACAGGGGACACTGAAGCTTTCTTT.